The T cell receptor (beta chain) under discussion was sequenced for a study of CD8 T cells in ankylosing spondylitis. Findings and caveats of the study: In the blood and synovial fluid of reactive arthritis, some motif variants had been previously reported. One TCR beta motif, made up of several highly homologous variants, appeared characteristic of ankylosing spondylitis blood.

TCRdb redid the calling of the 5' RACE reads with MiXCR, one entry per CDR3 protein. The sample consists of 36,000 or so distinct CDR3 sequences, about 10% of them appearing once. The V segment lost 3 bases and the J segment 14 bases; nucleotides outside the gene matches: 3. The V gene's germline CDR1 is SGHTA and CDR2 FQGNSA. The CDR3 runs to 11 residues. About this clonotype itself: Its antigen is not known.

This chain links TRBV7-2 with TRBJ2-1, with 8 bases matching TRBD2. This TCR was recovered from a male donor with ankylosing spondylitis. The specimen was synovial fluid, either unsorted or a sorted T cell fraction (not recorded which). Here the CDR3 reads CASSFQREKFF. The DNA for the CDR3 is TGTGCCAGCAGCTTCCAGCGGGAGAAGTTCTTC.